This T cell receptor (beta chain) was sequenced in a study of cytomegalovirus exposure and HLA in healthy donors. Regarding this clone: Antigen unknown.

Whole-study results and caveats: Reported findings show TCR beta sequences accurately forecast HLA-A and HLA-B alleles in most subjects.

13 Jbeta primers and 60 Vbeta primers were used for the PCR. Method: immunoSEQ multiplex PCR; TCRdb's copy keeps in-frame clones and lacks some. The sample has approximately 150,000 clones, about four fifths seen once. Germline CDR1 is SGHNT and CDR2 is YENEEA. V was pared by 3 bases and J by 1 base, with 18 bases between. CDR3 size: 18 residues. This clonotype was obtained from a woman in her forties or fifties in good health and CMV-seronegative. Material for sequencing was PBMCs. The chain carries TRBV11-3 and TRBJ1-4; a possible D gene is TRBD1 (5 bases). The chain's CDR3 is CASSLDFPRQITNEKLFF. The CDR3 DNA reads as TGTGCCAGCAGCTTGGATTTTCCTCGACAGATAACTAATGAAAAACTGTTTTTT.